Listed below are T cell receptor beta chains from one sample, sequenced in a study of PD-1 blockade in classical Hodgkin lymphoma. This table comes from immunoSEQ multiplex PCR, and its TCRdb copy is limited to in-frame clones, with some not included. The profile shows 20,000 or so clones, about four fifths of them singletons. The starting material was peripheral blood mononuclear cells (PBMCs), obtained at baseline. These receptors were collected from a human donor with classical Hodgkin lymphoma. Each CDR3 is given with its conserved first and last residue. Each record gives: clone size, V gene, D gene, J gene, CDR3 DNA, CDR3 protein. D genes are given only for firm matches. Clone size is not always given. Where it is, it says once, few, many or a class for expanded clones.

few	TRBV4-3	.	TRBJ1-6	TGCGCCAGCAGCCAAGAGGGGAGCTATAATTCACCCCTCCACTTT	CASSQEGSYNSPLHF
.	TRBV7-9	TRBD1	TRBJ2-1	TGTGCCAGCAGCTCCCCCTCCGGGACAGGATCCGATGAGCAGTTCTTC	CASSSPSGTGSDEQFF
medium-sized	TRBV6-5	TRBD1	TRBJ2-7	TGTGCCAGCAGTTACCCAGGGGGTTCCTACGAGCAGTACTTC	CASSYPGGSYEQYF
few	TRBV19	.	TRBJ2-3	TGTGCCAGTCCCGGATCGCCGTTGCTCACAGATACGCAGTATTTT	CASPGSPLLTDTQYF
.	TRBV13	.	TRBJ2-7	TGTGCCAGCAGCTTAGTTCGAGGGGCCCACGAGCAGTACTTC	CASSLVRGAHEQYF
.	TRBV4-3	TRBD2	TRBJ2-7	TGCGCCAGCAGCCAAGATCGGGAGGGGCGATCCTACGAGCAGTACTTC	CASSQDREGRSYEQYF
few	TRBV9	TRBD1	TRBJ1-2	TGTGCCAGCAGCGACTACAGGGGGAACTATGGCTACACCTTC	CASSDYRGNYGYTF
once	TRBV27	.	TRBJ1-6	TGTGCCAGCAGTATCCGGACCTCCTATTCACCCCTCCACTTT	CASSIRTSYSPLHF
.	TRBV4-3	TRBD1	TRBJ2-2	TGCGCCAGCAGCCAACAGGGGGCCGGGGACACCGGGGAGCTGTTTTTT	CASSQQGAGDTGELFF
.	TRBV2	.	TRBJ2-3	TGTGCCAGCACCGCGGGCCCCCAGAGCACAGATACGCAGTATTTT	CASTAGPQSTDTQYF